Below, one T cell receptor (beta chain) is given with its context. This specimen belongs to a study of shared T cell receptors in the human thymus. The CDR3 extends over 15 amino acids. V lost 2 bases and J lost 7, with 16 bases in between. Germline assignment: CDR1 SGHRS and CDR2 YFSETQ. Sequenced by immunoSEQ multiplex PCR; TCRdb stores in-frame clones only, minus some. This sample has hundreds of thousands of clones, with around 87% found just once. These records were also assigned to another study, of human thymus T cells. That work adds: During corrective heart surgery, resections were taken, and the thymus tissue came from them. Biased V and J segment usage appeared in thymus and peripheral blood. Highly overlapping thymic repertoires in unrelated individuals were reported by related research.

The rearrangement uses TRBV5-1 and TRBJ1-5; no definite D call. The TCR sequence derives from a boy in the first two years of life with a congenital heart defect. Material: thymocytes. The CDR3 nucleotides are TGCGCCAGCAGCTTAAGTTCTCGGGAGGACCAGCCCCAGCATTTT. Translated: CASSLSSREDQPQHF.